Below, 23 T cell receptor beta chains from the same sample are listed, as sequenced in a study of molecular identifiers for immune sequencing clone quantification. One entry per CDR3 protein results from TCRdb running MiXCR on the PCR reads. The data contain under 600,000 distinct CDR3 sequences, about a fifth of them seen just once; the ten biggest clones take up approximately 0.8%. The sample was naive CD8+ T cells from blood, with Jurkat cell RNA spiked in. Regarding subset: FACS-sorted CD8+CD4-CCR7+CD45RA+ naive T cells. The receptors stem from a human donor in good health. Some libraries in this study had Jurkat cell RNA spiked in.

This clonotype was recorded at least ten times. This rearrangement joins TRBV29-1 to TRBJ1-2; the D is unclear. This CDR3 comprises 14 residues. Germline V CDR1 and CDR2: SQVTM, ANQGSEA. The V end was cut by 3 bases, the J end by 4 bases, with 15 bases between. The CDR3 reads CSVDRERRSYGYTF. In DNA, the CDR3 is TGCAGCGTTGATAGGGAGCGACGGAGCTATGGCTACACCTTC.

The rearrangement uses TRBV30 and TRBJ1-1; 7 bases fit TRBD1. The germline gives CDR1 GTSNPN, CDR2 SVGIG (reference sequence). V lost 5 bases, J lost 5 bases, and 8 bases stayed unmatched. The CDR3 spans 13 residues. CDR3 region: CAWDRAFNTEAFF. The CDR3 coding sequence is TGTGCCTGGGACAGGGCATTTAATACTGAAGCTTTCTTT. The complete variable domain, with remaining parts taken from reference TRBV30 and TRBJ1-1, reads SQTIHQWPATLVQPVGSPLSLECTVEGTSNPNLYWYRQAAGRGLQLLFYSVGIGQISSEVPQNLSASRPQDRQFILSSKKLLLSDSGFYLCAWDRAFNTEAFFGQGTRLTVV.

This clonotype was picked up many times. This chain connects TRBV7-9 to TRBJ2-5, with TRBD1 identical over 8 bases. Germline trimming cut 3 bases from V and 1 base from J; bases unmatched to any gene: 7. Germline CDR1 is SEHNR and CDR2 is FQNEAQ (reference sequence). The CDR3 sequence is 16 residues long. The CDR3 DNA follows: TGTGCCAGCAGCTTTAGGGGACAGGACCTCCAAGAGACCCAGTACTTC. It encodes CASSFRGQDLQETQYF.

Of note for this clonotype: A much larger clone sits a single nucleotide away, making a read error possible. CDR3 loop: CASSWGHLGKQPQHF. DNA for the CDR3: TGTGCCAGCAGCTGGGGACATCTTGGTAAGCAGCCCCAGCATTTT. This chain links TRBV6-2 or TRBV6-3 with TRBJ1-5, with D perhaps matching TRBD1 (6 bases). Trimming removed 6 bases at V and 7 bases at J, with 19 bases between. The CDR3 loop spans 15 amino acids. Germline V gene lookup returns CDR1 MNHEY and CDR2 SVGEGT.

This clonotype was seen many times. The chain couples TRBV7-9 to TRBJ1-4; perhaps TRBD1 as D (5 bases). V dropped 0 bases and J dropped 7 bases, with 12 bases sitting between them. This CDR3 comprises 15 residues. CDR1 and CDR2 (germline): SEHNR, FQNEAQ (reference sequence). CDR3 sequence: CASSLAEGPGEKLFF. The DNA for the CDR3 is TGTGCCAGCAGCTTAGCGGAGGGGCCGGGTGAAAAACTGTTTTTT.

The chain links TRBV28 to TRBJ2-7, with TRBD2 as a possible D gene (6 bases). Germline V lookup: CDR1 MDHEN, CDR2 SYDVKM. V lost 5 bases, J lost 5 bases, and 25 bases lay in between. The CDR3 has 17 residues. This CDR3 is CASSNPPGSSVFHEQYF. CDR3 coding DNA: TGTGCCAGCAGTAACCCCCCCGGGTCTAGCGTTTTTCACGAGCAGTACTTC.

The V gene is TRBV28, the J gene TRBJ2-2; the match to TRBD1 covers 7 bases. CDR1 is MDHEN, CDR2 SYDVKM, per germline. The CDR3 contains 15 residues. J was trimmed by 3 bases and V by 3 bases; bases with no gene match: 4. CDR3 DNA: TGTGCCAGCAGTTTTGGACAGGTTTACACCGGGGAGCTGTTTTTT. Translated, it gives CASSFGQVYTGELFF. Supplemented by reference TRBV28 and TRBJ2-2, the full variable domain reads DVKVTQSSRYLVKRTGEKVFLECVQDMDHENMFWYRQDPGLGLRLIYFSYDVKMKEKGDIPEGYSVSREKKERFSLILESASTNQTSMYLCASSFGQVYTGELFFGEGSRLTVL.

In the case of this clonotype: This may stem from a read error, because a much larger clone lies one nucleotide away. The CDR3 DNA reads TGCGCCAGCAGCCAAGTACAGACTTCTATCTATGGCTACACCTTC. Translated, it gives CASSQVQTSIYGYTF. The J gene is TRBJ1-2, the V gene TRBV4-1; no definite D call. The V end lost 1 base, the J end lost 4 bases, and 13 bases lay between the germline ends. Germline V gene data show CDR1 as MGHRA and CDR2 as YSYEKL. The CDR3 sequence is 15 residues long.

This clonotype was observed at least ten times. The gene calls are TRBV19 and TRBJ2-3; perhaps TRBD2 as D (7 bases). Trimming pared 5 bases from V and 12 bases from J, leaving 18 bases between. Germline CDR1 is LNHDA and CDR2 is SQIVND (reference sequence). CDR3 size: 13 residues. The CDR3 bases are TGTGCCAGTAGTCCCATTGCCGGGGGGCTTCAGTATTTT. Encoded protein: CASSPIAGGLQYF.

In the case of this clonotype: A much larger clonotype is one base distant, so this may be a read error. This chain joins TRBV19 and TRBJ2-2, with 8 bases that match TRBD1. Germline V gene lookup returns CDR1 LNHDA and CDR2 SQIVND (reference sequence). With V trimmed by 3 bases and J by 5 bases, 11 bases remained unmatched. CDR3 length: 17 residues. Written as DNA, the CDR3 is TGTGCCAGTAGTATTGAAGTAGGACAGGGAATGACCGGGGAGCTGTTTTTT. Its translation is CASSIEVGQGMTGELFF.

This clonotype was seen a few times. The chain combines TRBV9 with TRBJ2-5; D is perhaps TRBD2 (6 bases). The CDR3 extends over 14 amino acids. Germline V gives CDR1 SGDLS, CDR2 YYNGEE. V gave up 4 bases and J gave up 1 base, with 11 bases separating them. The CDR3 spells CASSPETSQETQYF. The CDR3 region has the DNA TGTGCCAGCAGCCCCGAGACTAGCCAAGAGACCCAGTACTTC.

At least ten counts were recorded for this clonotype. The chain employs TRBV14 and TRBJ2-7; 7 bases are a match to TRBD1. V shed 4 bases, J shed 9 bases, and the junction held 9 bases outside the gene matches. Germline V gene data show CDR1 as SGHDN and CDR2 as FVKESK. This CDR3 has 13 amino acids. The CDR3: CASSPPGQAGQYF. For the CDR3, the DNA is TGTGCCAGCAGCCCACCCGGACAGGCAGGGCAGTACTTC.

This clonotype was counted only a few times. The rearrangement joins TRBV28 to TRBJ2-1; TRBD1 matches at 8 bases. In germline, CDR1 is MDHEN, CDR2 SYDVKM. Trimming took 4 bases from V and 8 from J; bases not matched to a gene: 7. This CDR3 comprises 14 residues. The CDR3 coding sequence is TGTGCCAGCAGTTCGGACAGGGTGGGGGATGAGCAGTTCTTC. Amino acid sequence: CASSSDRVGDEQFF.

Points on this clonotype: Germline is not matched at one junction end, which may reflect a read error. The CDR3 region is CTSSWRGSTDTQYF. Here the CDR3 DNA reads TGTACCAGCAGTTGGAGGGGCTCTACAGATACGCAGTATTTT. The rearrangement joins TRBV12-3 or TRBV12-4 to TRBJ2-3; the D gene is possibly TRBD2 (6 bases). The CDR3 sequence is 14 residues long.

In this sample, this clonotype turned up a few times. This chain links TRBV5-3 with TRBJ1-6; TRBD1 agrees at 10 bases. TRBV5-3 is marked as an open reading frame, function uncertain. The CDR3 is 14 residues long. The V segment lost 8 bases and the J segment 8 bases; nucleotides outside the gene matches: 7. The DNA of the CDR3 is TGTGCCAGCAGTCCGGGACAGGGGTATTCACCCCTCCACTTT. It translates to CASSPGQGYSPLHF.

In the case of this clonotype: Just one base apart from a much larger clone, this may be a read error. This chain connects TRBV6-5 to TRBJ1-1; 8 bases map to TRBD1. The CDR3 sequence is 15 residues long. Germline values: CDR1 MNHEY, CDR2 SVGAGI. In nucleotides, the CDR3 is TGTGCCAGCAGTCGAGGGACAGGAGAGAACACTGAAGCTCTCTTT. Translated, it gives CASSRGTGENTEALF.

The rearrangement joins TRBV5-1 to TRBJ2-7; D possibly uses TRBD1 or TRBD2 (6 bases each). From germline, CDR1 is SGHRS and CDR2 YFSETQ. This CDR3 contains 15 residues. Trimming took off 4 bases at V and 1 base at J, with 15 bases between the two ends. This CDR3 is CASSNREALSYEQYF. In DNA form, the CDR3 reads TGCGCCAGCAGCAACAGGGAGGCATTATCCTACGAGCAGTACTTC.

The chain carries TRBV13 and TRBJ2-5, with a tentative D call TRBD1 (6 bases). V dropped 5 bases and J dropped 5 bases, with 15 bases sitting between them. This CDR3 has 14 amino acids. From germline, CDR1 is PRHDT and CDR2 FYEKMQ (reference sequence). The CDR3 loop reads CASSPQGGGETQYF. The CDR3 DNA reads as TGTGCCAGCAGCCCACAGGGTGGTGGTGAGACCCAGTACTTC.

This clonotype has ten or more counts. The chain combines TRBV6-5 with TRBJ2-3; D uncertain. Germline V gives CDR1 MNHEY, CDR2 SVGAGI. This CDR3 has 18 amino acids. V was cut by 5 bases and J by 3 bases, with 24 bases left in between. The CDR3 DNA follows: TGTGCCAGCAGTATCTTTTTCCGGCCGGAACGGATGACAGATACGCAGTATTTT. This gives the protein CASSIFFRPERMTDTQYF.

There are many counts of this clonotype. The rearrangement joins TRBV30 to TRBJ2-7; D assignment may be TRBD1 or TRBD2 (5 bases each). The CDR3 consists of 13 residues. CDR1 and CDR2 (germline): GTSNPN, SVGIG (reference sequence). V gave up 4 bases and J gave up 4 bases, with 14 bases separating them. This CDR3 reads CAWIIDSGYEQYF. The CDR3 coding sequence is TGTGCCTGGATCATTGACAGCGGATACGAGCAGTACTTC.

A remark on this clonotype: At one end, the junction sequence differs from germline, possibly due to a read error. This sequence joins TRBV6-6 and TRBJ2-7; D is unclear. The CDR3 contains 11 residues. Germline V gene data show CDR1 as MNHNY and CDR2 as SVGAGI (reference sequence). The CDR3: CASSYNREQCF. The CDR3 DNA reads TGTGCCAGCAGTTACAATCGCGAGCAGTGCTTC.

The chain is built from TRBV18 and TRBJ1-5, with a weak D call TRBD1 (5 bases). The CDR3 loop spans 13 amino acids. V shed 2 bases and J shed 8 bases, with 10 bases lying between them. Germline CDR1 KGHSH, CDR2 LQKENI. CDR3 nucleotides: TGTGCCAGCTCACCAGGATGGGGGGAGCCCCAGCATTTT. The encoded protein is CASSPGWGEPQHF.

The table lists this clonotype with many counts. This sequence joins TRBV4-1 and TRBJ1-1; 7 bases align to TRBD1. V dropped 2 bases and J dropped 5; count of bases not matched to a gene: 8. Germline V lookup: CDR1 MGHRA, CDR2 YSYEKL. CDR3 length equals 15 residues. The CDR3 DNA is TGCGCCAGCAGCCAACTTAAGGGGGCTGGTACTGAAGCTTTCTTT. This translates into CASSQLKGAGTEAFF.